One and the same sample provided the 29 T cell receptor beta chains below, sequenced in a study of T cells in Graves' hyperthyroidism and ophthalmopathy. What was amplified from RNA transcripts were TCR beta CDR3 regions. A set of HTBI primers served as the primers for a first-round RT-PCR of the TCR CDR3. TCRdb ran MiXCR on the multiplex PCR reads and lists one entry per CDR3 protein. The sample holds a few hundred thousand distinct CDR3 sequences, more than 12% seen once. The sequencing sample was made of blood. The receptors were sampled from a woman aged 40 to 49 with Graves' hyperthyroidism that later progressed to Graves' ophthalmopathy.

This clonotype was found many times. The V and J genes are TRBV5-1 and TRBJ2-2, with a weak D call TRBD2 (6 bases). CDR3 size: 15 residues. Germline V gene lookup returns CDR1 SGHRS and CDR2 YFSETQ. V lost 3 bases to trimming and J lost 5 bases, with 14 bases between them. CDR3 nucleotides: TGCGCCAGCAGCTGGAGCGGAGGGGAAACCGGGGAGCTGTTTTTT. Protein sequence: CASSWSGGETGELFF.

CDR3 residues: CASSSSTSMRNTQYF. Written as DNA, the CDR3 is TGTGCCAGCAGTTCGTCGACTAGCATGAGGAATACGCAGTATTTT. The J gene is TRBJ2-3, the V gene TRBV27, with 7 bases aligning to TRBD2. Unmatched junction bases numbered 11, after V lost 4 bases and J lost 7 bases. This CDR3 is built from 15 residues. Germline loops: CDR1 MNHEY, CDR2 SMNVEV (reference sequence).

This clonotype appeared once. This chain uses TRBV2 with TRBJ2-6, with D unclear. The CDR3 runs to 15 residues. V dropped 6 bases and J dropped 4 bases, with 13 bases sitting between them. Germline CDR1 reads SNHLY; CDR2 reads FYNNEI. CDR3 region: CASRGIGAGANVLTF. CDR3 bases: TGTGCCAGCAGGGGGATCGGAGCGGGGGCCAACGTCCTGACTTTC.

The chain couples TRBV20-1 to TRBJ2-1; 13 bases align to TRBD2. V gave up 6 bases and J gave up 8 bases; unmatched junction bases: 7. Germline CDR1 and CDR2: DFQATT and SNEGSKA (reference sequence). This CDR3 has 14 residues. The chain's CDR3 is CSAKPGLAGHEQFF. The CDR3 DNA reads as TGCAGTGCAAAACCGGGACTAGCGGGGCATGAGCAGTTCTTC.

In DNA, the CDR3 is TGCGCCAGCAGTGAGGGGACTAGCGGGACCTCCTACAATGAGCAGTTCTTC. Its protein product is CASSEGTSGTSYNEQFF. This rearrangement joins TRBV10-1 to TRBJ2-1; 13 bases are a match to TRBD2. Germline V gene sequence: CDR1 WNHNN, CDR2 SYGVQD (reference sequence). J gave up 0 bases and V 2 bases, and 1 base lay outside the gene matches. The length of the CDR3 is 17 residues.

This clonotype was detected ten times or more. This chain connects TRBV2 to TRBJ2-1; tentatively, D is TRBD2 (6 bases). V lost 4 bases and J lost 13, with 11 bases in between. Germline V lookup: CDR1 SNHLY, CDR2 FYNNEI. This CDR3 is built from 11 residues. CDR3 bases: TGTGCCAGCAGTGGGGACTCCCCTCAGTTCTTC. Its translation is CASSGDSPQFF.

This clonotype showed up just a few times. The rearrangement uses TRBV4-1 and TRBJ2-1; 10 nucleotides match TRBD2. Germline values: CDR1 MGHRA, CDR2 YSYEKL. The CDR3 totals 18 residues. The ends lost 2 bases at V and 6 bases at J; junction bases unmatched: 13. CDR3 in amino acids: CASSQRGFSTSGINEQFF. CDR3 DNA sequence: TGCGCCAGCAGCCAACGGGGTTTTTCTACTAGCGGGATCAATGAGCAGTTCTTC.

As DNA, the CDR3 is TGTGCCAGCAGAGACAGGGGGTATTTGAACACTGAAGCTTTCTTT. Its protein is CASRDRGYLNTEAFF. The rearrangement uses TRBV2 and TRBJ1-1, with 9 positions matching TRBD1. The CDR3 has 15 residues. The ends lost 6 bases at V and 0 bases at J; junction bases unmatched: 5. CDR1 and CDR2 from the germline V gene are SNHLY and FYNNEI.

The sample holds many counts of this clonotype. The chain is built from TRBV11-3 and TRBJ2-3; TRBD2 is a possible D gene (5 bases). Per the germline V gene, CDR1 is SGHNT and CDR2 is YENEEA. The CDR3 sequence is 16 residues long. The V and J ends lost 4 bases and 6 bases respectively, with 20 bases between them. In nucleotides, the CDR3 is TGTGCCAGCAGCTCGGGAACCCACAGCTCCGGGGATACGCAGTATTTT. Protein product: CASSSGTHSSGDTQYF.

The chain is built from TRBV27 and TRBJ1-1; D may be TRBD1 (5 bases). Germline CDR1 is MNHEY and CDR2 is SMNVEV (reference sequence). This CDR3 is 16 amino acids long. Trimming cost V 1 base and J 2 bases, with 14 bases left between them. The CDR3 loop reads CASSLYPGAGNTEAFF. The CDR3 DNA follows: TGTGCCAGCAGTTTATACCCCGGGGCAGGTAACACTGAAGCTTTCTTT.

This clonotype was seen a single time. A much larger clone differs from this one at a single base, so this may be a read error. The chain is built from TRBV7-2 and TRBJ2-5; no definite D call. Germline V gene lookup returns CDR1 SGHTA and CDR2 FQGNSA. V lost 3 bases and J lost 2, with 19 bases in between. The CDR3 is made up of 17 amino acids. CDR3 residues: CASSLGVAYYPQETQYF. CDR3 nucleotides: TGTGCCAGCAGCTTGGGTGTGGCCTATTATCCTCAAGAGACCCAGTACTTC.

This chain links TRBV29-1 with TRBJ2-1, with D unresolved. The CDR3 length is 12 residues. V shed 4 bases and J shed 2 bases, with 6 bases lying between them. Germline CDR1 SQVTM, CDR2 ANQGSEA. Here the CDR3 reads CSVGSAYNEQFF. CDR3 DNA: TGCAGCGTTGGTTCGGCCTACAATGAGCAGTTCTTC.

This clonotype was seen many times. The V and J genes are TRBV12-3 or TRBV12-4 and TRBJ1-3; TRBD1 aligns across 11 bases. J gave up 7 bases and V 6 bases, and 8 bases lay outside the gene matches. This CDR3 spans 15 amino acids. This CDR3 reads CASSPSRDRGNTIYF. The CDR3 region has the DNA TGTGCCAGCAGCCCGTCCCGGGACAGGGGGAACACCATATATTTT.

This clonotype was seen ten or more times. This chain links TRBV10-3 with TRBJ2-6, with D perhaps assigned TRBD1 or TRBD2 (5 bases each). The CDR3 spans 20 residues. Germline CDR1 ENHRY, CDR2 SYGVKD. V lost 3 bases and J lost 2, with 23 bases in between. CDR3 amino acids: CAISDRLLGRESPGANVLTF. The CDR3 DNA reads TGTGCCATCAGTGACCGTCTCTTGGGCAGGGAGTCCCCTGGGGCCAACGTCCTGACTTTC.

The chain combines TRBV30 with TRBJ1-5; no clear D. Trimming pared 0 bases from V and 1 base from J, leaving 13 bases between. The CDR3 sequence is 16 residues long. CDR1 and CDR2 from the germline V gene are GTSNPN and SVGIG (reference sequence). CDR3 in DNA: TGTGCCTGGAGTGTAGGCTCGAGGCGGAGCAATCAGCCCCAGCATTTT. Its protein is CAWSVGSRRSNQPQHF.

This chain links TRBV28 with TRBJ1-1, with 7 bases fitting TRBD1. Germline-derived CDR1 and CDR2 are MDHEN and SYDVKM. V lost 7 bases, J lost 5 bases, and 13 bases stayed unmatched. This CDR3 spans 15 amino acids. The CDR3 here is CASTTPTGVRTEAFF. Written as DNA, the CDR3 is TGTGCCAGCACAACACCAACAGGGGTCAGAACTGAAGCTTTCTTT. The variable domain in full, completed from reference TRBV28 and TRBJ1-1, reads DVKVTQSSRYLVKRTGEKVFLECVQDMDHENMFWYRQDPGLGLRLIYFSYDVKMKEKGDIPEGYSVSREKKERFSLILESASTNQTSMYLCASTTPTGVRTEAFFGQGTRLTVV.

This clonotype was counted at least ten times. This rearrangement joins TRBV6-6 to TRBJ1-5; D not resolved. The CDR3 runs to 13 residues. V lost 2 bases, J lost 7 bases, and 9 bases lay in between. Germline values: CDR1 MNHNY, CDR2 SVGAGI (reference sequence). The CDR3 loop reads CASSYTGVQPQHF. The CDR3, as DNA: TGTGCCAGCAGTTACACTGGGGTACAGCCCCAGCATTTT.

This clonotype was seen many times. V is TRBV7-9 and J is TRBJ2-1; 8 bases agree with TRBD2. Trimming removed 6 bases from V and 3 bases from J; junction bases left unmatched: 4. The germline V gene has CDR1 SEHNR and CDR2 FQNEAQ (reference sequence). There are 14 residues in the CDR3. The CDR3 reads CASRVTSDYNEQFF. As DNA, the CDR3 is TGTGCCAGCAGGGTGACTAGCGACTACAATGAGCAGTTCTTC.

This clonotype was detected a few times. The rearrangement links TRBV14 to TRBJ2-5; D is unclear. The CDR3 spans 15 residues. Trimming took 4 bases from V and 2 from J, leaving 14 bases between them. Looked up from germline, CDR1 is SGHDN and CDR2 is FVKESK. The CDR3 DNA reads as TGTGCCAGCAGCCTGGGGAATTACATACAAGAGACCCAGTACTTC. Amino acids: CASSLGNYIQETQYF.

There are many counts of this clonotype. The gene calls are TRBV16 and TRBJ2-7, with a possible D match to TRBD2 (6 bases). CDR3 size: 17 residues. V gave up 4 bases and J gave up 2 bases, with 21 bases separating them. From germline, CDR1 is KGHSY and CDR2 FQNENV. CDR3 in amino acids: CASSLSTPLAGTYEQYF. The CDR3 DNA reads TGTGCCAGCAGCCTATCAACCCCCCTGGCGGGAACCTACGAGCAGTACTTC. Variable domain in full (rest from reference TRBV16 and TRBJ2-7): GEEVAQTPKHLVRGEGQKAKLYCAPIKGHSYVFWYQQVLKNEFKFLISFQNENVFDETGMPKERFSAKCLPNSPCSLEIQATKLEDSAVYFCASSLSTPLAGTYEQYFGPGTRLTVT.

This clonotype was observed many times. The J gene is TRBJ2-1, the V gene TRBV6-5; tentatively, D is TRBD2 (5 bases). The CDR3 loop spans 14 amino acids. Deletions cut 0 bases from V and 12 bases from J, with 15 bases between. Looked up from germline, CDR1 is MNHEY and CDR2 is SVGAGI. The CDR3 DNA follows: TGTGCCAGCAGTTACTCCCCTAGCTTGGGCGGGCAGTTCTTC. Translating gives CASSYSPSLGGQFF.

This chain uses TRBV2 with TRBJ2-7, with 10 bases aligning to TRBD2. This CDR3 region has 17 residues. Germline CDR1 SNHLY, CDR2 FYNNEI. The V gene end was trimmed by 6 bases and the J gene end by 0 bases; junction bases not matched to a gene: 11. CDR3 nucleotides: TGTGCCAGCAGCTTCGCCCCCGGGACTAGCGTCTCCTACGAGCAGTACTTC. It translates to CASSFAPGTSVSYEQYF.

This clonotype appeared many times. This chain joins TRBV27 and TRBJ2-7; possible D gene TRBD2, 6 bases. Germline-derived CDR1 and CDR2 are MNHEY and SMNVEV (reference sequence). This CDR3 comprises 15 residues. V lost 3 bases and J lost 6, with 18 bases in between. The CDR3 protein is CASSFPHGTLGEQYF. Here the CDR3 DNA reads TGTGCCAGCAGTTTCCCGCACGGGACTCTGGGCGAGCAGTACTTC.

This clonotype showed up many times. V gene TRBV28 combines with J gene TRBJ2-3, with 15 nucleotides matching TRBD2. J lost 4 bases, V lost 6 bases, and 5 bases had no gene match. CDR3 length: 16 amino acids. Germline CDR1 reads MDHEN; CDR2 reads SYDVKM. CDR3 sequence reads: CASRGTSGRFSDTQYF. The CDR3 DNA reads TGTGCCAGCAGAGGGACTAGCGGGAGGTTCTCAGATACGCAGTATTTT. Supplemented by reference TRBV28 and TRBJ2-3, the full variable domain reads DVKVTQSSRYLVKRTGEKVFLECVQDMDHENMFWYRQDPGLGLRLIYFSYDVKMKEKGDIPEGYSVSREKKERFSLILESASTNQTSMYLCASRGTSGRFSDTQYFGPGTRLTVL.

This clonotype was recorded many times. This sequence joins TRBV28 and TRBJ1-5, with TRBD1 identical over 8 bases. CDR1 MDHEN and CDR2 SYDVKM come from the germline V gene. This CDR3 is built from 15 residues. J was trimmed by 6 bases and V by 5 bases; bases with no gene match: 9. In nucleotides, the CDR3 is TGTGCCAGCAGTCCCCAGGGGGCGCGGAGTCAGCCCCAGCATTTT. It is translated as CASSPQGARSQPQHF.

This chain joins TRBV7-6 and TRBJ2-1, with 10 bases that match TRBD2. The CDR3 is 15 residues long. V trimming: 5 bases; J trimming: 9 bases; junction bases outside the gene matches: 10. Germline CDR1 SGHVS, CDR2 FNYEAQ. CDR3 sequence (DNA): TGTGCCAGCAGCCCCCCCACTAGCGGGAAAGGTGAGCAGTTCTTC. It yields the protein CASSPPTSGKGEQFF.

This clonotype came up many times. The chain recombines TRBV14 with TRBJ2-1; no clear D gene. From germline, CDR1 is SGHDN and CDR2 FVKESK. The CDR3 covers 19 residues. Trimming pared 0 bases from V and 2 bases from J, leaving 20 bases between. The CDR3 DNA sequence: TGTGCCAGCAGCCAAGAGGGCCATGTCCTGGCGCGAGCCTACAATGAGCAGTTCTTC. Residues: CASSQEGHVLARAYNEQFF.

The table lists this clonotype with a few counts. At one of its ends the junction is not consistent with the germline gene, which may arise from a read error. V usage is TRBV6-1 and J usage is TRBJ1-4, with 12 bases fitting TRBD1. Germline CDR1 MNHNS, CDR2 SASEGT. The CDR3 sequence is 15 residues long. The CDR3, as DNA: TGTGGCAGCAGCCCGAGGGACAGGGGGCGGGAAAAACTGTTTTTT. Its protein product is CGSSPRDRGREKLFF.

This clonotype was seen at least ten times. This rearrangement joins TRBV28 to TRBJ1-1; D is uncertain. The V gene lost 3 bases and the J gene lost 3 bases, with 5 bases spanning the gap. CDR3 size: 12 residues. Germline V CDR1 and CDR2: MDHEN, SYDVKM. The CDR3 spells CASSFRDTEAFF. Here the CDR3 DNA reads TGTGCCAGCAGTTTTCGGGACACTGAAGCTTTCTTT. Filled out from reference TRBV28 and TRBJ1-1, the complete variable domain reads DVKVTQSSRYLVKRTGEKVFLECVQDMDHENMFWYRQDPGLGLRLIYFSYDVKMKEKGDIPEGYSVSREKKERFSLILESASTNQTSMYLCASSFRDTEAFFGQGTRLTVV.